Listed below are T cell receptor beta chains from one sample, sequenced in a study of vaccination effects on CD4 cells after COVID-19. Produced via immunoSEQ multiplex PCR; TCRdb's table is partial and in-frame only. The sample holds about 28,000 clones; more than 60% are singletons and the top ten take 9.5% to 13%. The antigens of these receptors remain unknown. The sequencing used CD4+ T cells from PBMCs cultured with HCoV-NL63 spike peptides, collected after COVID-19 vaccination. These receptors all stem from a human donor who received a COVID-19 vaccine. The CDR3 runs from the conserved cysteine through the conserved F or W. The order of the fields is V gene, J gene, CDR3 length, D gene, clone size, CDR3 DNA, CDR3 protein. D genes are given only for firm matches. Expanded clones get a size class; other rows say once, few or many, or leave the size out.

TRBV4-2	TRBJ2-2	16	TRBD2	-	TGTGCCAGCAGCCAAGATCACCTAGCGGGGACCGGGGAGCTGTTTTTT	CASSQDHLAGTGELFF
TRBV19	TRBJ1-2	15	-	-	TGTGCCAGTAGTATAGGGAACCCGCCTTATAGAGGCTACACCTTC	CASSIGNPPYRGYTF
TRBV25-1	TRBJ1-1	13	-	-	TGTGCCAGCAGAAGTTCAGGGACCCATGAAGCTTTCTTT	CASRSSGTHEAFF
TRBV12-5	TRBJ1-5	15	-	-	TGTGCTAGTGGTCCCGGCATTGGTAGCAATCAGCCCCAGCATTTT	CASGPGIGSNQPQHF
TRBV18	TRBJ1-2	13	TRBD1	-	TGTGCCAGCTCTCCTCAACGGGACAGGGGCTACACCTTC	CASSPQRDRGYTF
TRBV2	TRBJ1-1	14	-	once	TGTGCCAGCACCTACCACGAAGGAATCGCTGAAGCTTTCTTT	CASTYHEGIAEAFF
TRBV27	TRBJ2-5	14	TRBD1	-	TGTGCCAGCAGTTCTGACAGGGGGTGGGAGACCCAATACTTC	CASSSDRGWETQYF
TRBV6-5	TRBJ1-4	15	-	-	TGTGCCAGCATCAGGGCAGAATCAACTAATGAAAAACTGTTTTTT	CASIRAESTNEKLFF
TRBV5-1	TRBJ1-2	15	TRBD1	-	TGCGCCAGCAGCTATCAACTCGGGACAGACTATGGCTACACCTTC	CASSYQLGTDYGYTF
TRBV19	TRBJ1-5	13	TRBD1	-	TGTGCCAGTAGGGGGACAGGGAATCAGCCCCAGCATTTT	CASRGTGNQPQHF
TRBV7-8	TRBJ1-1	15	-	-	TGTGCCAGCAGCCCCTGGTCTGGGGAGAACACTGAAGCTTTCTTT	CASSPWSGENTEAFF
TRBV2	TRBJ1-6	13	-	-	TGTGCCAGCAGTGAATCAAGGGATTCACCCCTCCACTTT	CASSESRDSPLHF
TRBV24-1	TRBJ1-2	17	TRBD1	-	TGTGCCACCAGTGATAGGGACAGGGGAGGAGTCGACTATGGCTACACCTTC	CATSDRDRGGVDYGYTF
TRBV6-5	TRBJ1-2	14	-	once	TGTGCCAGCAGTTGGGACGGAGCTAACTATGGCTACACCTTC	CASSWDGANYGYTF
TRBV10-1	TRBJ2-2	14	TRBD2	-	TGCGCCAGCAGGCCTAGCGGGAGACCCGGGGAGCTGTTTTTT	CASRPSGRPGELFF
TRBV5-1	TRBJ2-2	16	TRBD1	-	TGCGCCAGCAGGGAGAAGTGGGGACAGCCCCCCGGGGAGCTGTTTTTT	CASREKWGQPPGELFF
TRBV3-1/TRBV3-2	TRBJ1-1	12	-	few	TGTGCCAGCAGACATGCTAACACTGAAGCTTTCTTT	CASRHANTEAFF
TRBV14	TRBJ1-4	11	-	-	TGTGCCAGCAGGGCTAATGAAAAACTGTTTTTT	CASRANEKLFF
TRBV30	TRBJ2-5	13	TRBD1	-	TGTGCCTGGAGTGGGACAGGGGGAGAGACCCAGTACTTC	CAWSGTGGETQYF
TRBV2	TRBJ2-2	16	-	-	TGTGCCAGCAACGGTCAGGGCTCCAGCTACACCGGGGAGCTGTTTTTT	CASNGQGSSYTGELFF
TRBV18	TRBJ2-6	19	-	-	TGTGCCAGCCACTATGGCACCTTTACAGCTGCCTCTGGGGCCAACGTCCTGACTTTC	CASHYGTFTAASGANVLTF
TRBV5-8	TRBJ1-1	20	TRBD1	-	TGTGCCAGCAGCTTGCTGCAGGGGGCATTCAAAAATGAGAGGAACACTGAAGCTTTCTTT	CASSLLQGAFKNERNTEAFF
TRBV5-1	TRBJ2-1	14	-	-	TGCGCCAGCAGCGGCCAGGGACGACGGGATGAGCAGTTCTTC	CASSGQGRRDEQFF
TRBV11-2	TRBJ2-1	16	TRBD1	-	TGTGCCAGCAGCTTAGTAATAGGGGGCGTACACAATGAGCAGTTCTTC	CASSLVIGGVHNEQFF
TRBV21-1	TRBJ1-3	16	-	-	TGTGCCAGCAGCAAATGCGATGGAAGCTCTGGAAACACCATATATTTT	CASSKCDGSSGNTIYF
TRBV9	TRBJ2-5	15	-	-	TGTGCCAGCAGCGGATCTTGGGAAAACCAAGAGACCCAGTACTTC	CASSGSWENQETQYF
TRBV5-1	TRBJ2-3	14	-	-	TGCGCCAGCAGCTTGGCCCTGAGCACAGATACGCAGTATTTT	CASSLALSTDTQYF
TRBV2	TRBJ1-5	14	TRBD1	few	TGTGCCAGCAGGAACAGGGGCAGCAATCAGCCCCAGCATTTT	CASRNRGSNQPQHF
TRBV18	TRBJ2-6	18	-	-	TGTGCCAGCTCACCACGGGTTACTTCCGGCTCTGGGGCCAACGTCCTGACTTTC	CASSPRVTSGSGANVLTF
TRBV12-5	TRBJ1-2	12	-	-	TGTGCTAGTGGCAGAGATAACTATGGCTACACCTTC	CASGRDNYGYTF
TRBV5-1	TRBJ1-1	17	-	-	TGCGCCAGCAGCCGGGTTGGGTCAGGGCGGGAGGACACTGAAGCTTTCTTT	CASSRVGSGREDTEAFF
TRBV2	TRBJ1-5	16	-	few	TGTGCCAGCAGTCAGGGCTCCGGCAGTATCAATCAGCCCCAGCATTTT	CASSQGSGSINQPQHF
TRBV6-5	TRBJ1-3	15	-	-	TGTGCCAGCACCACGGGAGGGGGCTCTGGAAACACCATATATTTT	CASTTGGGSGNTIYF
TRBV7-2	TRBJ2-1	13	-	-	TGTGCCAGCAGCTTAAGTCTGGCCAAAGGTTGGCTCTTC	CASSLSLAKGWLF
TRBV3-1/TRBV3-2	TRBJ2-5	15	-	once	TGTGCCAGCAGCCAAGAATTGTCTTTGGGGGAGACCCAGTACTTC	CASSQELSLGETQYF
TRBV19	TRBJ2-7	15	TRBD2	-	TGTGCCAGTAGACTACAGAATAGCGGGAGGTCCGAGCAGTACTTC	CASRLQNSGRSEQYF
TRBV11-2	TRBJ2-2	15	-	-	TGTGCCAGCAGCGAGAGGGGATCCCACACCGGGGAGCTGTTTTTT	CASSERGSHTGELFF
TRBV4-1	TRBJ1-6	17	-	-	TGCGCCAGCAGCCAAGAAGGAAGGGTGGGATATAATTCACCCCTCCACTTT	CASSQEGRVGYNSPLHF
TRBV19	TRBJ2-7	15	TRBD1	once	TGTGCCAGTAGTATAGTAACAGGGGGCGGGTACGAGCAGTACTTC	CASSIVTGGGYEQYF
TRBV30	TRBJ1-2	15	TRBD1	-	TGTGCCTGGAGGTATCCGGACAGGGGGTCATATGGCTACACCTTC	CAWRYPDRGSYGYTF